The present entry profiles one TCR beta chain with its context. The sample comes from a study of blood T cell repertoires in COVID-19. Study information: T cells, B-cell-depleted T cells, or PBMCs supplied cDNA or gDNA.

Sequencing used immunoSEQ multiplex PCR; TCRdb keeps in-frame clones, though not all of them. The repertoire holds around 170,000 clones, with 80% to 85% as singletons. V was trimmed by 6 bases and J by 4 bases, leaving 10 bases between them. Germline V gene sequence: CDR1 LNHDA, CDR2 SQIVND (reference sequence). This CDR3 spans 12 amino acids. Sequenced input: peripheral blood. The chain joins TRBV19 to TRBJ2-7; D is undetermined. The receptor's source is a woman aged 70-85 years with COVID-19, enrolled during active disease. CDR3 bases: TGTGCCAGTAGCATTAGCCGGTACGAGCAGTACTTC. It yields the protein CASSISRYEQYF.